This T cell receptor (beta chain) was captured by sequencing in a study of blood T cell repertoires in COVID-19. Turning to the study itself: T cells, B-cell-depleted T cells, or PBMCs provided the cDNA or gDNA that served as material.

The CDR3 sequence is 15 residues long. V was pared by 0 bases and J by 4 bases, with 10 bases between. Germline V gene data show CDR1 as MNHEY and CDR2 as SVGAGI. A note on this clone: Distinct nucleotide sequences in the sample also encode this CDR3.

Authors' methods: Using reference gene primer amplification, nucleated cell counts were estimated. Generated by immunoSEQ multiplex PCR, the TCRdb table keeps only in-frame clones and is missing some. V, J and clone size were drawn from that table, and D and trimming were deduced from the DNA. The sample has about 220,000 clones, less than 90% seen once. The clonotype originates from a man aged 25-40 years with active or convalescent COVID-19. The sequencing sample was made of peripheral blood. This sequence joins TRBV6-5 and TRBJ1-5; perhaps TRBD1 as D (5 bases). The DNA for the CDR3 is TGTGCCAGCAGTTACTCGGGGGGGAGGAATCAGCCCCAGCATTTT. Translated, it gives CASSYSGGRNQPQHF.